What follows are 31 T cell receptor beta chains derived from one specimen sequenced in a study of blood T cell repertoires in COVID-19. The assay was immunoSEQ multiplex PCR, and TCRdb's table has in-frame clones only and misses some. The repertoire has under 200,000 clones, more than 80% of them found once; the top ten carry 0.53%. Sequencing used peripheral blood. All receptors derive from a man aged 50 to 60 with acute or convalescent COVID-19.

V gene TRBV3-1 (or the pseudogene TRBV3-2) combines with J gene TRBJ2-1; 12 bases map to TRBD2. Germline V gene lookup returns CDR1 LGHDT and CDR2 YNNKEL (reference sequence). V was pared by 3 bases and J by 7 bases, with 7 bases of the junction left unmatched. The CDR3 has 16 amino acids. The chain's CDR3 is CASSHRLAGVDNEQFF. CDR3 nucleotides: TGTGCCAGCAGCCACCGACTAGCGGGAGTGGATAATGAGCAGTTCTTC.

J is TRBJ1-2 and V is TRBV9; TRBD1 aligns across 8 bases. The V gene end was trimmed by 4 bases and the J gene end by 7 bases; junction bases not matched to a gene: 3. The germline V gene encodes CDR1 SGDLS and CDR2 YYNGEE. The CDR3 has 12 residues. The CDR3 protein is CASSPGQGGYTF. CDR3 in DNA: TGTGCCAGCAGCCCCGGACAGGGTGGCTACACCTTC.

The CDR3 DNA follows: TGTGCCAGCAGCGTAAAGGGGGCTGGAGATACGCAGTATTTT. As protein: CASSVKGAGDTQYF. This chain uses TRBV9 with TRBJ2-3; 7 bases line up with TRBD1. The CDR3 extends over 14 amino acids. After removal of 1 base from V and 5 bases from J, the junction contained 4 bases not matched to a gene. The germline V gene has CDR1 SGDLS and CDR2 YYNGEE. The full variable domain, rest sourced from reference TRBV9 and TRBJ2-3, is DSGVTQTPKHLITATGQRVTLRCSPRSGDLSVYWYQQSLDQGLQFLIQYYNGEERAKGNILERFSAQQFPDLHSELNLSSLELGDSALYFCASSVKGAGDTQYFGPGTRLTVL.

The chain is built from TRBV5-1 and TRBJ2-1; the match to TRBD2 covers 10 bases. This CDR3 is built from 17 residues. Per germline, CDR1 SGHRS and CDR2 YFSETQ. V gave up 1 base and J gave up 9 bases; unmatched junction bases: 13. Here the CDR3 reads CASSLTLARLAGVEQFF. As DNA, the CDR3 is TGCGCCAGCAGCTTGACCCTAGCCCGCCTAGCGGGGGTTGAGCAGTTCTTC.

V usage is TRBV19 and J usage is TRBJ2-1, with 12 bases matching TRBD1. CDR3 length: 18 residues. Germline loops: CDR1 LNHDA, CDR2 SQIVND (reference sequence). After removal of 3 bases from V and 1 base from J, the junction contained 7 bases not matched to a gene. In DNA form, the CDR3 reads TGTGCCAGTAGTATGGAAGGGACAGGGGGCTATTCCTACAATGAGCAGTTCTTC. It yields the protein CASSMEGTGGYSYNEQFF.

This rearrangement joins TRBV2 to TRBJ2-1; 11 bases match TRBD2. Germline CDR1 reads SNHLY; CDR2 reads FYNNEI. The CDR3 is made up of 15 amino acids. Trimming removed 6 bases from V and 8 bases from J; junction bases left unmatched: 9. CDR3 DNA sequence: TGTGCCAGCAGGCCCGGGACTAGCGGAGGGGATGAGCAGTTCTTC. As protein: CASRPGTSGGDEQFF.

This clone was recorded a few times. This chain joins TRBV28 and TRBJ1-2; 8 bases agree with TRBD1. Germline values: CDR1 MDHEN, CDR2 SYDVKM. V shed 3 bases and J 8 bases; nucleotides not matched to a gene: 11. This CDR3 is built from 15 residues. The CDR3 region is CASSLMPETGAGYTF. The DNA of the CDR3 is TGTGCCAGCAGTTTGATGCCTGAGACAGGGGCAGGCTACACCTTC.

The gene calls are TRBV9 and TRBJ2-5, with TRBD2 identical over 11 bases. With 4 bases clipped from V and 3 bases from J, the junction kept 2 bases outside the gene matches. The CDR3 totals 14 residues. Per germline, CDR1 SGDLS and CDR2 YYNGEE. The CDR3: CASSLGLAEETQYF. The CDR3, as DNA: TGTGCCAGCAGCCTGGGACTAGCGGAAGAGACCCAGTACTTC.

The chain joins TRBV7-9 to TRBJ2-7; 9 bases fit TRBD1. J was trimmed by 2 bases and V by 5 bases; bases with no gene match: 7. CDR3 size: 15 residues. Germline values: CDR1 SEHNR, CDR2 FQNEAQ (reference sequence). The CDR3 DNA is TGTGCCAGCAGCCAACGGACAGGGGTGACCTACGAGCAGTACTTC. Translating it yields CASSQRTGVTYEQYF.

The chain carries TRBV19 and TRBJ2-1; D possibly corresponds to TRBD1 (5 bases). Germline assignment: CDR1 LNHDA and CDR2 SQIVND (reference sequence). With 0 bases removed from V and 5 bases from J, the gap between germline ends came to 5 bases. The CDR3 extends over 13 amino acids. The CDR3 region is CASSIDRDNEQFF. CDR3 coding DNA: TGTGCCAGTAGTATAGACAGGGACAATGAGCAGTTCTTC.

Details on this clone: Other DNA sequences within the sample encode an identical CDR3. The J gene is TRBJ2-3, the V gene TRBV10-3; TRBD2 agrees at 10 bases. V shed 6 bases and J 4 bases; nucleotides not matched to a gene: 4. CDR1 and CDR2 (germline): ENHRY, SYGVKD. This CDR3 spans 14 amino acids. CDR3 amino acids: CAIRGLAGADTQYF. In DNA form, the CDR3 reads TGTGCCATCAGAGGGCTAGCGGGGGCAGATACGCAGTATTTT.

The J gene is TRBJ2-7, the V gene TRBV9, with 15 nucleotides matching TRBD2. The J segment lost 6 bases and the V segment lost 4 bases, leaving 14 bases of the junction unmatched. The germline CDR1 and CDR2 sequences are SGDLS and YYNGEE. CDR3 length: 18 amino acids. The CDR3 loop reads CASSPEGLAGGPQAEQYF. DNA for the CDR3: TGTGCCAGCAGCCCCGAAGGACTAGCGGGAGGGCCACAGGCCGAGCAGTACTTC.

This clone was observed once. The rearrangement links TRBV5-1 to TRBJ2-2, with a tentative D call TRBD2 (6 bases). This CDR3 contains 13 residues. The V end lost 5 bases, the J end lost 7 bases, and 12 bases lay between the germline ends. Germline V gene sequence: CDR1 SGHRS, CDR2 YFSETQ. Here the CDR3 DNA reads TGCGCCAGCAGGGGCGGGGAGAACGGGGAGCTGTTTTTT. This gives the protein CASRGGENGELFF. Based on the CDR3 plus reference TRBV5-1 and TRBJ2-2, the full variable domain is KAGVTQTPRYLIKTRGQQVTLSCSPISGHRSVSWYQQTPGQGLQFLFEYFSETQRNKGNFPGRFSGRQFSNSRSEMNVSTLELGDSALYLCASRGGENGELFFGEGSRLTVL.

The V and J genes are TRBV7-8 and TRBJ2-7, with no clear D. Germline V gives CDR1 SGHVS, CDR2 FQNEAQ. The CDR3 is 15 residues long. Trimming left V 0 bases short and J 0 bases short, with 9 bases between. CDR3 DNA: TGTGCCAGCAGCTTAGCGAGCCCAAGCTCCTACGAGCAGTACGTC. This encodes CASSLASPSSYEQYV.

The rearrangement links TRBV4-3 to TRBJ1-5, with 8 bases that match TRBD1. Germline-derived CDR1 and CDR2 are LGHNA and YSLEER. This CDR3 has 19 amino acids. J was trimmed by 0 bases and V by 4 bases; bases with no gene match: 14. CDR3 region: CASSREGQAIRYSNQPQHF. The CDR3 coding sequence is TGCGCCAGCAGCCGGGAGGGACAGGCCATCAGGTATAGCAATCAGCCCCAGCATTTT.

This sequence joins TRBV12-3 or TRBV12-4 and TRBJ1-5, with D hard to call. Trimming removed 6 bases at V and 4 bases at J, with 7 bases between. The CDR3 length is 12 residues. CDR3 sequence reads: CASRGRNQPQHF. CDR3 nucleotide sequence: TGTGCCAGCAGGGGGAGAAATCAGCCCCAGCATTTT.

The V gene is TRBV7-3, the J gene TRBJ2-1; weak D call: TRBD1 (6 bases). V was clipped by 1 base and J by 9 bases, with 13 bases between them. The germline gives CDR1 SGHTA, CDR2 FQGTGA. This CDR3 has 14 amino acids. The CDR3 coding sequence is TGTGCCAGCAGCTTAATGGGGCAGGGGAGTGAGCAGTTCTTC. Protein: CASSLMGQGSEQFF.

This clone appeared a single time. CDR3 in DNA: TGTGCCAGCAGTTTATACGGGAGTGACAACGAGCAGTACTTC. This codes for CASSLYGSDNEQYF. The genes are TRBV27 and TRBJ2-7; the D gene is possibly TRBD2 (6 bases). V gave up 1 base and J gave up 5 bases, with 12 bases separating them. The CDR3 extends over 14 amino acids. Germline V gene data show CDR1 as MNHEY and CDR2 as SMNVEV (reference sequence).

The chain employs TRBV6-5 and TRBJ1-5; perhaps TRBD1 as D (5 bases). Germline loops: CDR1 MNHEY, CDR2 SVGAGI. This CDR3 comprises 15 residues. Trimming cost V 0 bases and J 7 bases, with 13 bases left between them. The CDR3 nucleotides read TGTGCCAGCAGTTACTCGGGGCAGAATAGGCAGCCCCAGCATTTT. This gives the protein CASSYSGQNRQPQHF.

The rearrangement links TRBV21-1 to TRBJ2-5; the D call TRBD2 from the table was never checked on the DNA. TRBV21-1 is a pseudogene locus. This CDR3 has 19 residues. The CDR3 loop is CASSKWPLAGDWYQETQYF. The CDR3 DNA is TGTGCCAGCAGCAAATGGCCCCTAGCGGGGGATTGGTACCAAGAGACCCAGTACTTC.

The V call is TRBV7-7, the J call TRBJ2-5; 11 bases map to TRBD2. CDR3 length: 16 amino acids. Germline values: CDR1 SSHAT, CDR2 FNYEAQ (reference sequence). V gave up 5 bases and J gave up 3 bases; unmatched junction bases: 8. CDR3 nucleotides: TGTGCCAGCAGCCGTGGGGTAGCGGGAGGGGAAGAGACCCAGTACTTC. This codes for CASSRGVAGGEETQYF.

This clone was observed a single time. This rearrangement joins TRBV5-4 to TRBJ2-6; 8 bases match TRBD1. The CDR3 extends over 18 amino acids. The germline V gene encodes CDR1 SGHNT and CDR2 YYREEE (reference sequence). Losses at the gene ends were 4 bases for V and 1 base for J; bases not matched to a gene: 10. Here the CDR3 reads CASSPRTGMGSGANVLTF. The CDR3 DNA sequence: TGTGCCAGCAGCCCGAGGACAGGGATGGGATCTGGGGCCAACGTCCTGACTTTC. Combining the CDR3 with reference TRBV5-4 and TRBJ2-6 gives the whole variable domain ETGVTQSPTHLIKTRGQQVTLRCSSQSGHNTVSWYQQALGQGPQFIFQYYREEENGRGNFPPRFSGLQFPNYSSELNVNALELDDSALYLCASSPRTGMGSGANVLTFGAGSRLTVL.

The chain recombines TRBV29-1 with TRBJ1-3, with no clear D. The CDR3 runs to 12 residues. Germline CDR1 is SQVTM and CDR2 is ANQGSEA. Deletions cut 4 bases from V and 8 bases from J, with 12 bases between. CDR3 sequence reads: CSVGEGGDTIYF. CDR3 nucleotide sequence: TGCAGCGTTGGAGAGGGAGGAGACACCATATATTTT.

This chain uses TRBV7-2 with TRBJ2-5; 8 nucleotides line up with TRBD1. The V gene's germline CDR1 is SGHTA and CDR2 FQGNSA. CDR3 length: 16 residues. The V and J ends lost 5 bases and 5 bases, in that order; junction bases with no gene match: 13. In DNA, the CDR3 is TGTGCCAGCAGCGCATATGGGGCAGGGGGCCTGGAGACCCAGTACTTC. Its protein is CASSAYGAGGLETQYF.

V is TRBV30 and J is TRBJ1-1; D uncertain. Per germline, CDR1 GTSNPN and CDR2 SVGIG (reference sequence). CDR3 size: 13 residues. The V end lost 5 bases, the J end lost 3 bases, and 13 bases lay between the germline ends. The CDR3 loop reads CAWASQEDTEAFF. The CDR3 nucleotides read TGTGCCTGGGCCTCCCAGGAGGACACTGAAGCTTTCTTT. Supplemented by reference TRBV30 and TRBJ1-1, the full variable domain reads SQTIHQWPATLVQPVGSPLSLECTVEGTSNPNLYWYRQAAGRGLQLLFYSVGIGQISSEVPQNLSASRPQDRQFILSSKKLLLSDSGFYLCAWASQEDTEAFFGQGTRLTVV.

This sequence joins TRBV7-2 and TRBJ1-3, with D possibly being TRBD1 (5 bases). Germline V gene sequence: CDR1 SGHTA, CDR2 FQGNSA. This CDR3 contains 13 residues. Trimming cost V 7 bases and J 2 bases, with 9 bases left between them. CDR3 sequence reads: CASTGATGNTIYF. CDR3 DNA: TGTGCCAGCACTGGGGCTACTGGAAACACCATATATTTT.

The chain is built from TRBV6-2 or TRBV6-3 and TRBJ1-1; 8 bases agree with TRBD1. This CDR3 contains 15 residues. The trim removed 2 bases at V and 5 bases at J, leaving 7 bases unmatched. Germline V gene sequence: CDR1 MNHEY, CDR2 SVGEGT. CDR3 nucleotides: TGTGCCAGCAGTTACGGACAGGGAGGTGGGACTGAAGCTTTCTTT. It translates to CASSYGQGGGTEAFF.

J is TRBJ2-7 and V is TRBV6-2 or TRBV6-3; 10 bases match TRBD1. The trim removed 2 bases at V and 2 bases at J, leaving 6 bases unmatched. This CDR3 is 16 amino acids long. Germline V gives CDR1 MNHEY, CDR2 SVGEGT. This CDR3 is CASSYHGTGDAYEQYV. DNA of the CDR3: TGTGCCAGCAGTTACCACGGGACAGGGGATGCCTACGAGCAGTACGTC.

The rearrangement joins TRBV7-2 to TRBJ1-3; D gene ambiguous. Deletions cut 5 bases from V and 4 bases from J, with 9 bases between. CDR3 length: 13 residues. Germline V gene data show CDR1 as SGHTA and CDR2 as FQGNSA. This CDR3 reads CASSVPRGNTIYF. The CDR3, as DNA: TGTGCCAGCAGCGTCCCGAGGGGAAACACCATATATTTT.

The chain joins TRBV11-2 to TRBJ1-1; 7 bases agree with TRBD1. The CDR3 spans 15 residues. CDR1 is SGHAT, CDR2 FQNNGV, per germline. V lost 1 base to trimming and J lost 5 bases; unmatched junction nucleotides: 7. The CDR3 protein is CASSLAAGGGTEAFF. CDR3 DNA sequence: TGTGCCAGCAGCTTAGCGGCAGGGGGAGGTACTGAAGCTTTCTTT. Using reference TRBV11-2 and TRBJ1-1 for the parts outside the CDR3, the full variable domain is EAGVAQSPRYKIIEKRQSVAFWCNPISGHATLYWYQQILGQGPKLLIQFQNNGVVDDSQLPKDRFSAERLKGVDSTLKIQPAKLEDSAVYLCASSLAAGGGTEAFFGQGTRLTVV.

The gene calls are TRBV5-6 and TRBJ2-1; perhaps TRBD1 as D (6 bases). This CDR3 is built from 15 residues. Deletions cut 0 bases from V and 6 bases from J, with 13 bases between. Germline CDR1 and CDR2: SGHDT and YYEEEE. In DNA form, the CDR3 reads TGTGCCAGCAGCTTGGCCCTAACAGGGAGCAATGAGCAGTTCTTC. Its translation: CASSLALTGSNEQFF.